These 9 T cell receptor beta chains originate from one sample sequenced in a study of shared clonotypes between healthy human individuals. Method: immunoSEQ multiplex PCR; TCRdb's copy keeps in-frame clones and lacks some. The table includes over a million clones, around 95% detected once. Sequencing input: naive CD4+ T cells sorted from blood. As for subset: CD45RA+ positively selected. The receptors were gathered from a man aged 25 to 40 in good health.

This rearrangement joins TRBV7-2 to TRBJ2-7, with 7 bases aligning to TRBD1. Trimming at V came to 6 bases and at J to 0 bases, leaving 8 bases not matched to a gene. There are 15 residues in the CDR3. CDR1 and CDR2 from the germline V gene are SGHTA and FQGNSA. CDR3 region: CASSSMGQNSYEQYF. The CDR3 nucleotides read TGTGCCAGCAGTTCGATGGGACAGAACTCCTACGAGCAGTACTTC.

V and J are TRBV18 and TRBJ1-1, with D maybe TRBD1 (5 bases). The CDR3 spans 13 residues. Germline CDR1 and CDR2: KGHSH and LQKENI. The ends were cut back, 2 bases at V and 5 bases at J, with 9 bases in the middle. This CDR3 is CASSPLEGTEAFF. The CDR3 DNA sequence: TGTGCCAGCTCACCATTGGAGGGGACTGAAGCTTTCTTT.

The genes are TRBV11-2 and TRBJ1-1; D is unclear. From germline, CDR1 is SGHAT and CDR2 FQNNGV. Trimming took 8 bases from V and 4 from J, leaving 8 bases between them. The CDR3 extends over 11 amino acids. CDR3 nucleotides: TGTGCCAGCCTCTCTACCACTGAAGCTTTCTTT. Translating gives CASLSTTEAFF.

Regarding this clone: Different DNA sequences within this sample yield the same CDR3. CDR3 nucleotide sequence: TGTGCCAGCAGCTTTCGTGGGAGCACAGATACGCAGTATTTT. It is translated as CASSFRGSTDTQYF. V is TRBV5-8 and J is TRBJ2-3; unclear D gene. Trimming took 2 bases from V and 0 from J, leaving 7 bases between them. The CDR3 is 14 residues long. Germline-derived CDR1 and CDR2 are SGHTS and YDEGEE.

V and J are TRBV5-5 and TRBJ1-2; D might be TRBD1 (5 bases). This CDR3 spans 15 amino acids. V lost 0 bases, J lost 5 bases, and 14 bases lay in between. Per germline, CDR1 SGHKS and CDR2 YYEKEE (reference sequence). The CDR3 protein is CASSLGGSSLYGYTF. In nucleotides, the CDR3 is TGTGCCAGCAGCTTGGGGGGCTCTAGCCTATATGGCTACACCTTC. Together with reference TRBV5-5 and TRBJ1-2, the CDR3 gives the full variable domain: DAGVTQSPTHLIKTRGQQVTLRCSPISGHKSVSWYQQVLGQGPQFIFQYYEKEERGRGNFPDRFSARQFPNYSSELNVNALLLGDSALYLCASSLGGSSLYGYTFGSGTRLTVV.

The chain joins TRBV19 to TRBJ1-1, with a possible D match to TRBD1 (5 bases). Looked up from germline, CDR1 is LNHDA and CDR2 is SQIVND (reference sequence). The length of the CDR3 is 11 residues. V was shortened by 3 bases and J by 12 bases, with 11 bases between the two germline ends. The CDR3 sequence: CASSIDRDPFF. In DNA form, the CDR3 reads TGTGCCAGTAGTATCGACAGAGATCCTTTCTTT.

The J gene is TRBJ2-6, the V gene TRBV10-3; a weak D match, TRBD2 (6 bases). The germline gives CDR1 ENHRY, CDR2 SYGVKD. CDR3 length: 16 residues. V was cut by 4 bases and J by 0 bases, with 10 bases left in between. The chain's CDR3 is CAISATSDSGANVLTF. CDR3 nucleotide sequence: TGTGCCATCAGTGCGACTAGTGACTCTGGGGCCAACGTCCTGACTTTC.

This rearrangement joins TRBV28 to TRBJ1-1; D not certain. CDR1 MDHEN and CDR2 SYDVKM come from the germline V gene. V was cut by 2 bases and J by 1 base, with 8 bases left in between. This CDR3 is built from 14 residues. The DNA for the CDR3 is TGTGCCAGCAGTTTACTCTCGAGGAACACTGAAGCTTTCTTT. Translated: CASSLLSRNTEAFF.

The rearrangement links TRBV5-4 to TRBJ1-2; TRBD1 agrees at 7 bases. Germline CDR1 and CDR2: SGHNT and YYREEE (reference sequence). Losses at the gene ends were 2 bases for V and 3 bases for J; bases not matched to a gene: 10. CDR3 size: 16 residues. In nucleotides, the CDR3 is TGTGCCAGCAGCTTTAAGACAGGGATGGGAGACTATGGCTACACCTTC. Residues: CASSFKTGMGDYGYTF.